This T cell receptor beta chain was identified in a study of monozygotic twins with inflammatory bowel disease. TCRdb re-called the 5' RACE reads and catalogs CDR3 proteins one per entry, DNA excluded. With roughly 150,000 distinct CDR3 sequences in the sample, the ten largest clones hold about 2.7%. The CDR3 has 17 amino acids. Germline lookup yields CDR1 LGHDT and CDR2 YNNKEL (reference sequence). The clonotype originates from a human donor with ulcerative colitis or Crohn's disease, or a healthy co-twin of an affected twin (not recorded which). Sequenced sample: blood. The gene calls are TRBV3-1 and TRBJ2-2; TCRdb calls TRBD1, which cannot be checked without DNA. The CDR3 protein is CASSPYAHRSNTGELFF.